This T cell receptor (beta chain) was recorded in a study of blood T cell repertoires in COVID-19. This CDR3 region has 16 residues. In germline, CDR1 is MNHNS, CDR2 SASEGT. J gave up 3 bases and V 2 bases, and 4 bases lay outside the gene matches. Authors' data handling: Reference gene primer amplification gave nucleated cell count estimates. Libraries were prepared by immunoSEQ multiplex PCR; TCRdb keeps only in-frame clonotypes and omits some of them. V and J calls and clone size are those listed in that table; D and trimming were worked out from the DNA. The sample lists about 140,000 clones, more than 75% occurring once.

Material for sequencing was PBMCs or T cells enriched from blood (not recorded which). The chain employs TRBV6-1 and TRBJ2-7, with 13 bases matching TRBD2. The TCR comes from a man aged 60 to 75 who had recovered from COVID-19. As DNA, the CDR3 is TGTGCCAGCAGTGAAAGGACTAGCGGGAGTTTCTACGAGCAGTACTTC. It yields the protein CASSERTSGSFYEQYF.